This is a list of T cell receptor beta chains from one sample in a study of blood T cell repertoires in COVID-19. TCRdb's copy holds only in-frame clones and misses some; the assay was immunoSEQ multiplex PCR. The repertoire has about 73,000 clones, roughly 84% of them found once; the top ten carry 6% to 7%. The specimen sequenced was peripheral blood. The source of these receptors is a woman in her sixties with acute or convalescent COVID-19. CDR3s include the opening cysteine and the closing phenylalanine or tryptophan. Each record gives: D gene, V gene, J gene, clone size, CDR3 protein, CDR3 DNA. The D gene is left open where the match is weak. Clone size is given for some rows only: seen once, a few or many times, or a class if the clone is expanded.

-,TRBV4-2,TRBJ1-5,-,CASSEGLGQDDQPQHF,TGTGCCAGCAGCGAGGGACTGGGCCAAGACGATCAGCCCCAGCATTTT
-,TRBV5-1,TRBJ1-3,-,CASSLELSTSTNTIYF,TGCGCCAGCAGCTTGGAGCTCTCCACCTCCACAAACACCATATATTTT
TRBD1,TRBV6-5,TRBJ1-2,-,CASSYSLTGNYGYTF,TGTGCCAGCAGTTACTCCCTGACAGGGAACTATGGCTACACCTTC
TRBD1,TRBV5-6,TRBJ2-7,-,CASSWEGQGYYEQYF,TGTGCCAGCAGCTGGGAGGGACAGGGGTACTACGAGCAGTACTTC
-,TRBV21-1,TRBJ1-1,-,CASSKGEGNTEAFF,TGTGCCAGCAGCAAAGGAGAGGGGAACACTGAAGCTTTCTTT
TRBD1,TRBV6-1,TRBJ1-6,few,CASSETGGNKASPLHF,TGTGCCAGCAGTGAAACAGGGGGGAACAAGGCCTCACCCCTCCACTTT
-,TRBV24-1,TRBJ2-1,few,CATSEGGLRNEQFF,TGTGCCACCAGTGAGGGGGGTTTGCGCAATGAGCAGTTCTTC
TRBD1,TRBV6-1,TRBJ1-2,-,CASSEAPGGGYGYTF,TGTGCCAGCAGTGAAGCACCAGGGGGCGGCTATGGCTACACCTTC
-,TRBV12-5,TRBJ1-1,-,CASGIRAGDMNTEAFF,TGTGCTAGTGGTATCAGAGCAGGGGATATGAACACTGAAGCTTTCTTT
-,TRBV2,TRBJ2-1,-,CASSEDGGEFF,TGTGCCAGCAGTGAAGACGGGGGTGAGTTCTTC
TRBD2,TRBV11-2,TRBJ2-3,-,CASSLQGGGGSTDTQYF,TGTGCCAGCAGCTTACAGGGCGGGGGAGGGAGCACAGATACGCAGTATTTT
-,TRBV30,TRBJ1-1,-,CAWTPQSSTEAFF,TGTGCCTGGACCCCACAGTCGTCCACTGAAGCTTTCTTT
TRBD1,TRBV6-4,TRBJ2-7,-,CASSGPPGQGILQYF,TGTGCCAGCAGTGGGCCCCCGGGACAGGGGATCCTGCAGTACTTC
TRBD1,TRBV29-1,TRBJ1-1,-,CSVGGGRDRIFF,TGCAGCGTCGGAGGGGGCCGGGACAGGATTTTCTTT
TRBD1,TRBV6-6,TRBJ1-2,-,CATRDRYGYTF,TGTGCCACACGGGACAGATATGGCTACACCTTC
-,TRBV5-1,TRBJ2-3,-,CASSFQGGETDTQYF,TGCGCCAGCAGCTTCCAAGGGGGAGAAACAGATACGCAGTATTTT
TRBD1,TRBV4-1,TRBJ1-2,-,CASSQPTGEDIGWGYTF,TGCGCCAGCAGCCAACCGACAGGGGAGGATATCGGATGGGGCTACACCTTC
-,TRBV29-1,TRBJ1-1,-,CSLRASLNTEAFF,TGCAGCCTCAGGGCCAGTTTGAACACTGAAGCTTTCTTT
TRBD1,TRBV6-5,TRBJ2-2,-,CAAHGTVTGELFF,TGTGCCGCGCACGGGACAGTCACCGGGGAGCTGTTTTTT
-,TRBV6-1,TRBJ2-2,-,CASSEQANTGELFF,TGTGCCAGCAGTGAACAGGCGAACACCGGGGAGCTGTTTTTT
-,TRBV2,TRBJ1-1,-,CASRRANTEAFF,TGTGCCAGCAGGAGGGCAAACACTGAAGCTTTCTTT
-,TRBV19,TRBJ2-6,-,CASSIPSGQVDVLTF,TGTGCCAGTAGTATTCCGTCAGGGCAGGTAGATGTCCTGACTTTC
-,TRBV9,TRBJ1-2,-,CASSVQVDYGYTF,TGTGCCAGCAGCGTACAGGTCGACTATGGCTACACCTTC
TRBD1,TRBV30,TRBJ1-2,-,CAGAGGAGGRREDGYTF,TGTGCCGGCGCGGGGGGGGCAGGGGGCCGGAGGGAGGATGGCTACACCTTC
TRBD1,TRBV15,TRBJ1-6,-,CATSRDKTWDRGRSPLHF,TGTGCCACCAGCAGAGATAAAACTTGGGACAGGGGGCGATCACCCCTCCACTTT
TRBD1,TRBV11-1,TRBJ1-2,few,CASSRGGREGYTF,TGTGCCAGCAGCCGAGGGGGCAGAGAAGGCTACACCTTC
TRBD1,TRBV7-8,TRBJ1-1,-,CASSPGTANTEAFF,TGTGCCAGCAGCCCGGGGACAGCAAACACTGAAGCTTTCTTT
TRBD1,TRBV5-1,TRBJ2-7,-,CASSLAGQGSYEQYF,TGCGCCAGCAGCTTGGCGGGACAGGGCTCCTACGAGCAGTACTTC
-,TRBV5-1,TRBJ2-3,-,CASSVDYDSTDTQYF,TGCGCCAGCAGCGTAGACTATGACAGCACAGATACGCAGTATTTT
-,TRBV6-1,TRBJ1-2,-,CASSEEGRENYGYTF,TGTGCCAGCAGTGAAGAGGGCAGGGAAAACTATGGCTACACCTTC
-,TRBV21-1,TRBJ1-2,-,CASSKGSRGSYGYTF,TGTGCCAGCAGCAAAGGGAGCAGGGGGAGCTATGGCTACACCTTC
TRBD1,TRBV5-5,TRBJ1-2,-,CASSLDRGPVYGYTF,TGTGCCAGCAGCTTGGACAGGGGGCCCGTCTATGGCTACACCTTC
TRBD1,TRBV5-4,TRBJ1-3,-,CASGQGAGNTIYF,TGTGCCAGCGGACAGGGGGCAGGAAACACCATATATTTT
-,TRBV6-5,TRBJ1-1,-,CASRSGWTEAFF,TGTGCCAGCAGATCAGGCTGGACTGAAGCTTTCTTT
TRBD2,TRBV4-2,TRBJ2-3,-,CASSRGLADITDTQYF,TGTGCCAGCAGCCGGGGACTAGCGGACATCACAGATACGCAGTATTTT
-,TRBV6-6,TRBJ1-6,-,CASNHRGGNSPLHF,TGTGCCAGCAACCACCGCGGAGGTAATTCACCCCTCCACTTT
TRBD2,TRBV7-6,TRBJ2-1,once,CASSSRAAGGDRGNNEQFF,TGTGCCAGCAGCTCCCGGGCAGCGGGGGGAGATCGGGGGAACAATGAGCAGTTCTTC
-,TRBV5-1,TRBJ2-7,-,CASSFDGGGSYEQYF,TGCGCCAGCAGCTTTGACGGAGGTGGATCCTACGAGCAGTACTTC
-,TRBV27,TRBJ1-1,-,CASSFFTGRGMRTEAFF,TGTGCCAGCAGTTTTTTCACAGGGAGAGGAATGAGGACTGAAGCTTTCTTT